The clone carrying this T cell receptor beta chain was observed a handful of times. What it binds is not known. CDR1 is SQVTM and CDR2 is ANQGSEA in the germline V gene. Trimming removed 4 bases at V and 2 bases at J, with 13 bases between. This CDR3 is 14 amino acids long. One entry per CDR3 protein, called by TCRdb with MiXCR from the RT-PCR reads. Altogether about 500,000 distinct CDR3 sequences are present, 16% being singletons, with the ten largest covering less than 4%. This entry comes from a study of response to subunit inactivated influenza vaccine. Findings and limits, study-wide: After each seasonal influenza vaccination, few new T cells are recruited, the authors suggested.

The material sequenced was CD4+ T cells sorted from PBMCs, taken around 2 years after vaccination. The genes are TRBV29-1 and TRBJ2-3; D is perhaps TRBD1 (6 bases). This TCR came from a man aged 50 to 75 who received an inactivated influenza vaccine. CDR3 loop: CSVGVNRVTDTQYF. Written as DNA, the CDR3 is TGCAGCGTTGGGGTAAACAGGGTCACAGATACGCAGTATTTT.